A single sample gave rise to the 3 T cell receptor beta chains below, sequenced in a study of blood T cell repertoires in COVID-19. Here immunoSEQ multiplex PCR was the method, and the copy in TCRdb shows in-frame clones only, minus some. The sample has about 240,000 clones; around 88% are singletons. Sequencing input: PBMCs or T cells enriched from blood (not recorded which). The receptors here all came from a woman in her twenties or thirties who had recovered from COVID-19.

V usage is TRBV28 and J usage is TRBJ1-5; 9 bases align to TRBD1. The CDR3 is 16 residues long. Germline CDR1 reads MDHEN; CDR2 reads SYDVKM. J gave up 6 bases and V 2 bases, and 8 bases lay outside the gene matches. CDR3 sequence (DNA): TGTGCCAGCAGTTTAACGGGGACAGGGCCCGGTCAGCCCCAGCATTTT. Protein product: CASSLTGTGPGQPQHF.

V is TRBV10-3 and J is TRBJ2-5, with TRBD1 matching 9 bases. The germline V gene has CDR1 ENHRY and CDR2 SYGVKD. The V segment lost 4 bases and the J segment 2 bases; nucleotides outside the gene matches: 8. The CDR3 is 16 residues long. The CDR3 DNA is TGTGCCATCAGTGGAACGCGGACAGGGGCGCAAGAGACCCAGTACTTC. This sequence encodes CAISGTRTGAQETQYF.

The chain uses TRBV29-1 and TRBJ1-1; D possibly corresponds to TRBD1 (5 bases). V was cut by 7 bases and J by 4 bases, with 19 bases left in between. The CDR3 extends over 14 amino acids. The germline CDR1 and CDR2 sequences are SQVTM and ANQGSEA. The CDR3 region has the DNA TGCAGCGCTAACTCTCTAGGGACTAGCACTGAAGCTTTCTTT. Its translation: CSANSLGTSTEAFF.